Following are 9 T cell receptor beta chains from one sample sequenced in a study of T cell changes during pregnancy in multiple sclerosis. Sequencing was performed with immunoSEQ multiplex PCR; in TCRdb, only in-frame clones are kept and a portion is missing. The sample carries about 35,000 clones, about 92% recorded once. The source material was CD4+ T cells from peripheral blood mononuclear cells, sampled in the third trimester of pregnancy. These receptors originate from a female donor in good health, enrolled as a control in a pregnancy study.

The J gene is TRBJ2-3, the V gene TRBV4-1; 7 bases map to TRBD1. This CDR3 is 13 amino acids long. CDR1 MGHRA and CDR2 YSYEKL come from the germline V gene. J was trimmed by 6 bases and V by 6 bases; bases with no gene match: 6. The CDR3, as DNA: TGCGCCAGCAGTCGACAGGGAATGGATACGCAGTATTTT. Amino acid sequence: CASSRQGMDTQYF.

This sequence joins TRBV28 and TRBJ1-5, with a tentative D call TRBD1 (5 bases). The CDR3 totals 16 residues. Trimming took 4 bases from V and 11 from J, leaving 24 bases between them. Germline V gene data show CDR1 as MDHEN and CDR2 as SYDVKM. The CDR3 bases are TGTGCCAGCAGTTCCCCAGGCGGGACCAAGGTCGTGACCCAGCATTTT. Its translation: CASSSPGGTKVVTQHF.

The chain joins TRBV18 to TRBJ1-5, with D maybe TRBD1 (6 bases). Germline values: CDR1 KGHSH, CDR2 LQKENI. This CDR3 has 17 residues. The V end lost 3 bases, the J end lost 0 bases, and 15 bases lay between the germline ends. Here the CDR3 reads CASSPGTQGNSNQPQHF. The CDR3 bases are TGTGCCAGCTCACCCGGCACACAGGGAAATAGCAATCAGCCCCAGCATTTT.

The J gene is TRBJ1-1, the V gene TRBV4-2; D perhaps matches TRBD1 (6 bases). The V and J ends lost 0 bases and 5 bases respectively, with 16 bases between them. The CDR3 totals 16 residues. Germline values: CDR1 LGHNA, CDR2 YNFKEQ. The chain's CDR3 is CASSQDRGGARTEAFF. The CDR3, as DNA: TGTGCCAGCAGCCAAGATCGTGGGGGGGCGAGGACTGAAGCTTTCTTT.

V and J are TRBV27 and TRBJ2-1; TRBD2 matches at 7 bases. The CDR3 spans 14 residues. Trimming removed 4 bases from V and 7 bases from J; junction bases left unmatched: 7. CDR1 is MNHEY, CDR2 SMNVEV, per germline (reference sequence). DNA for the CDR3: TGTGCCAGCAGTTGGACTAGTTCCTTGAATGAGCAGTTCTTC. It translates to CASSWTSSLNEQFF.

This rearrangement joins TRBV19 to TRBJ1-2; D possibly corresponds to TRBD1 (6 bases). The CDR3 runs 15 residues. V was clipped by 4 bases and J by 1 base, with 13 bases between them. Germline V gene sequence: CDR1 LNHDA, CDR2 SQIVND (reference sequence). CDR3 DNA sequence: TGTGCCAGTAGTACGGGTTCACAGGGTAACTATGGCTACACCTTC. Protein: CASSTGSQGNYGYTF. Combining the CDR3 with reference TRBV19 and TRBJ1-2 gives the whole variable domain DGGITQSPKYLFRKEGQNVTLSCEQNLNHDAMYWYRQDPGQGLRLIYYSQIVNDFQKGDIAEGYSVSREKKESFPLTVTSAQKNPTAFYLCASSTGSQGNYGYTFGSGTRLTVV.

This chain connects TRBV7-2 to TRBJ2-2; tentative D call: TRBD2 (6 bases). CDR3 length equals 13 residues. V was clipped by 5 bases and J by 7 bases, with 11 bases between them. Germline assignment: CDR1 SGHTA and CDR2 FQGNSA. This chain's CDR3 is CASSLEEGGELFF. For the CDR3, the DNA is TGTGCCAGCAGCCTAGAGGAGGGCGGGGAGCTGTTTTTT.

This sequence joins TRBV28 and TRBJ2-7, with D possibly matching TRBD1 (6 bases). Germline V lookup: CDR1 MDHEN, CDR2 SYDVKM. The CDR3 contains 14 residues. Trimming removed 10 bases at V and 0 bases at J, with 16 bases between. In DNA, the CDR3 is TGTGCCACCATCCCAGACAGGTTCTCCTACGAGCAGTACTTC. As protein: CATIPDRFSYEQYF.

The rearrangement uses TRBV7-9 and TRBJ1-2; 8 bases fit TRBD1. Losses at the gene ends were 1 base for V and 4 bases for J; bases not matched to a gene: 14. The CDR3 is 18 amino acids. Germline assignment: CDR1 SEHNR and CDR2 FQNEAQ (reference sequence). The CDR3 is CASSLEGGTGSAFYGYTF. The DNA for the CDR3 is TGTGCCAGCAGCTTAGAAGGGGGGACAGGCTCGGCGTTCTATGGCTACACCTTC.